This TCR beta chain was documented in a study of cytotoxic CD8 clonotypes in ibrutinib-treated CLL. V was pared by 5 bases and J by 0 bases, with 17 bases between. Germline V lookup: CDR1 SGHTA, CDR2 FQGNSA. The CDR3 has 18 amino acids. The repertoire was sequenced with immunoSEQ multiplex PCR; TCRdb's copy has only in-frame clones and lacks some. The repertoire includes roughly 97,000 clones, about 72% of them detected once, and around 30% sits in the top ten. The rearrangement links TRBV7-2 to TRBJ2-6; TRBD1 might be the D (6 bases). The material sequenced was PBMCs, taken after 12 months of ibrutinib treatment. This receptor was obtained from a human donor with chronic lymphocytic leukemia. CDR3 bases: TGTGCCAGCAGCGTACGGCCAGGACAGAGCTCTGGGGCCAACGTCCTGACTTTC. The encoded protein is CASSVRPGQSSGANVLTF.